These T cell receptor beta chains were read from a single sample in a study of OX40 agonist ivuxolimab in advanced cancers. Clones were read by immunoSEQ multiplex PCR, and TCRdb kept only the in-frame ones, dropping some. This table holds 85,000 or so clones, 65% to 90% found once. The source material was CD4+ or CD8+ T cells sorted from blood, sampled in a trial of the OX40 agonist ivuxolimab. The receptors were sampled from an adult with an advanced solid tumor such as melanoma, head and neck, liver or kidney cancer. The conserved cysteine and the conserved F or W are not part of the CDR3 here. A row's size may be missing; if present it is once, few, many or a size class.

>few|TRBV2|TRBJ2-2
ASSDGGVNTGELF
>once|TRBV5-5|TRBJ2-1
ASSFARSYNEQF
>NA|TRBV11-2|TRBJ2-7
ASSPPGIYEQY
>NA|TRBV19|TRBJ2-4
ASIDRVRGIQY
>NA|TRBV5-1|TRBJ2-7
ASSLVPDWSSYEQY
>NA|TRBV6-1|TRBJ2-3
ASSVAGGPGSTDTQY
>NA|TRBV28|TRBJ2-5
ASSISGGLETQY
>NA|TRBV19|TRBJ1-4
ATQDREEEKLF
>NA|TRBV11-2|TRBJ2-5
ASSLEIQGYETQY
>once|TRBV30|TRBJ1-1
AWRQYEAF
>NA|TRBV5-5|TRBJ1-1
ASSLSGGMNTEAF
>few|TRBV11-1|TRBJ2-7
ASSLSRVSRYYEQY
>NA|TRBV28|TRBJ2-2
ASSLQGERPGELF
>NA|TRBV4-3|TRBJ1-1
ASSQVRDTEAF
>NA|TRBV5-7|TRBJ2-1
ASSLVPWWSYNEQF
>NA|TRBV6-1|TRBJ2-1
ASSELSGLGNEQF
>NA|TRBV5-1|TRBJ2-4
ASSLDSRPIPRAKNIQY
>NA|TRBV28|TRBJ1-4
ASSSGQGRKAATNEKLF
>NA|TRBV6-5|TRBJ1-4
ASSYGQPTNEKLF
>NA|TRBV9|TRBJ2-7
ASSVAVFSYEQY
>NA|TRBV5-1|TRBJ1-1
ASSLEVNTEAF
>NA|TRBV4-3|TRBJ1-6
ASSQERSSGNSPLH
>NA|TRBV29-1|TRBJ2-1
SVAGTSASSYNEQF
>NA|TRBV4-1|TRBJ2-5
ASRRGLATKETQY
>NA|TRBV5-1|TRBJ2-6
ASSRQTLGSGANVLT
>NA|TRBV7-9|TRBJ1-2
ASRPGTGTGGYT
>NA|TRBV6-6|TRBJ2-2
ASSYRVGQAGELF
>once|TRBV10-3|TRBJ2-3
AISGLNTDTQY
>once|TRBV6-6|TRBJ2-7
ASSYSNDRGGEQY
>NA|TRBV7-6|TRBJ2-1
ASSHPLAGVSYNEQF
>once|TRBV5-1|TRBJ1-2
ASSVGTATNYGYT
>NA|TRBV30|TRBJ2-5
AWSSSTSGGGHGETQY
>once|TRBV15|TRBJ2-5
ATSTRGGPETQY
>once|TRBV11-3|TRBJ2-2
ASSPRTGNTGELF
>NA|TRBV11-1|TRBJ1-4
ASSLSGGHNEKLF
>NA|TRBV7-2|TRBJ2-3
ASSYGLAGDTQY
>NA|TRBV5-5|TRBJ2-3
ASSLATDTQY
>NA|TRBV5-5|TRBJ2-5
ASSRLDQETQY
>NA|TRBV11-1|TRBJ2-3
ASSGRTSTDTQY
>NA|TRBV5-4|TRBJ2-7
ASSLGWDPSGDEQY
>NA|TRBV19|TRBJ1-4
ASSAATNEKLF
>NA|TRBV9|TRBJ2-7
ASSVSPSGYEQY
>few|TRBV30|TRBJ1-5
AWSLAQGWNQPQH
>NA|TRBV28|TRBJ1-5
ASSHSMVGTSNQPQH
>NA|TRBV27|TRBJ2-7
ASSFQGLREQY